The 24 T cell receptor beta chains in this list originate from one sample, sequenced in a study of blood T cell repertoires in COVID-19. Some clones are missing from TCRdb's copy, which holds only in-frame ones; the method was immunoSEQ multiplex PCR. The data show roughly 280,000 clones, approximately 86% seen once. The sample comprised peripheral blood. These receptors were obtained from a man aged 35-49 years with active or convalescent COVID-19.

The CDR3 reads CASSFGGPHSNQPQHF. CDR3 bases: TGCGCCAGCAGCTTTGGAGGCCCCCATAGCAATCAGCCCCAGCATTTT. The chain has TRBV5-1 and TRBJ1-5; no reliable D call. The CDR3 loop spans 16 amino acids. V gave up 2 bases and J gave up 0 bases, with 12 bases separating them. The V gene's germline CDR1 is SGHRS and CDR2 YFSETQ. The full variable domain, rest sourced from reference TRBV5-1 and TRBJ1-5, is KAGVTQTPRYLIKTRGQQVTLSCSPISGHRSVSWYQQTPGQGLQFLFEYFSETQRNKGNFPGRFSGRQFSNSRSEMNVSTLELGDSALYLCASSFGGPHSNQPQHFGDGTRLSIL.

The rearrangement uses TRBV2 and TRBJ2-1, with D possibly matching TRBD2 (6 bases). Germline V gene sequence: CDR1 SNHLY, CDR2 FYNNEI. CDR3 length: 14 amino acids. V lost 4 bases to trimming and J lost 0 bases, with 7 bases between them. CDR3 amino acids: CASSGGDSYNEQFF. CDR3 in DNA: TGTGCCAGCAGTGGGGGGGACTCCTACAATGAGCAGTTCTTC. The full variable domain, rest sourced from reference TRBV2 and TRBJ2-1, is EPEVTQTPSHQVTQMGQEVILRCVPISNHLYFYWYRQILGQKVEFLVSFYNNEISEKSEIFDDQFSVERPDGSNFTLKIRSTKLEDSAMYFCASSGGDSYNEQFFGPGTRLTVL.

This clone was observed a single time. V is TRBV9 and J is TRBJ2-1; D is possibly TRBD2 (6 bases). This CDR3 spans 16 amino acids. Germline CDR1 and CDR2: SGDLS and YYNGEE. V dropped 0 bases and J dropped 4 bases, with 14 bases sitting between them. CDR3 DNA: TGTGCCAGCAGCGTAGATGGGGACTGGAGATACAATGAGCAGTTCTTC. Protein product: CASSVDGDWRYNEQFF.

The chain uses TRBV3-1 (or the pseudogene TRBV3-2) and TRBJ2-3, with D unresolved. The germline gives CDR1 LGHDT, CDR2 YNNKEL (reference sequence). The CDR3 extends over 14 amino acids. Trimming took 5 bases from V and 3 from J, leaving 12 bases between them. The CDR3 spells CASSSWPTTDTQYF. Written as DNA, the CDR3 is TGTGCCAGCAGCTCTTGGCCCACAACAGATACGCAGTATTTT.

The chain employs TRBV7-8 and TRBJ1-5, with D uncertain. The V and J ends lost 5 bases and 4 bases respectively, with 15 bases between them. Germline CDR1 reads SGHVS; CDR2 reads FQNEAQ. The CDR3 totals 15 residues. The CDR3 reads CASSPGTARNQPQHF. CDR3 nucleotides: TGTGCCAGCAGCCCGGGAACAGCGCGAAATCAGCCCCAGCATTTT.

V usage is TRBV7-2 and J usage is TRBJ2-7; possibly TRBD2 for D (7 bases). V lost 10 bases to trimming and J lost 2 bases, with 18 bases between them. Germline loops: CDR1 SGHTA, CDR2 FQGNSA. This CDR3 contains 14 residues. CDR3 DNA sequence: TGTGCCATCCCGGGGAGGGGGACTACCTACGAGCAGTACTTC. This sequence encodes CAIPGRGTTYEQYF.

The chain uses TRBV9 and TRBJ1-4; no clear D gene. The CDR3 is 15 residues long. V lost 3 bases and J 0 bases, leaving 9 bases between the germline ends. Germline CDR1 is SGDLS and CDR2 is YYNGEE. The CDR3 DNA follows: TGTGCCAGCAGCGCTGCAGGAACAACTAATGAAAAACTGTTTTTT. Its protein is CASSAAGTTNEKLFF. Using reference TRBV9 and TRBJ1-4 for the parts outside the CDR3, the full variable domain is DSGVTQTPKHLITATGQRVTLRCSPRSGDLSVYWYQQSLDQGLQFLIQYYNGEERAKGNILERFSAQQFPDLHSELNLSSLELGDSALYFCASSAAGTTNEKLFFGSGTQLSVL.

The J gene is TRBJ1-2, the V gene TRBV9; D is perhaps TRBD1 (6 bases). The CDR3 consists of 14 residues. Germline V gene lookup returns CDR1 SGDLS and CDR2 YYNGEE. V was cut by 3 bases and J by 3 bases, with 12 bases left in between. The CDR3, as DNA: TGTGCCAGCAGCGCTCCACAGGGCTACTATGGCTACACCTTC. Translated: CASSAPQGYYGYTF.

This chain connects TRBV5-1 to TRBJ2-1; 10 nucleotides align to TRBD2. From germline, CDR1 is SGHRS and CDR2 YFSETQ. The CDR3 has 14 residues. V dropped 7 bases and J dropped 5; count of bases not matched to a gene: 6. CDR3 DNA sequence: TGCGCCAGCGTCCTCGGGACTAGCGACAATGAGCAGTTCTTC. It is translated as CASVLGTSDNEQFF.

The chain carries TRBV24-1 and TRBJ1-1; 10 bases agree with TRBD1. The length of the CDR3 is 14 residues. CDR1 is KGHDR, CDR2 SFDVKD, per germline. V shed 4 bases, J shed 6 bases, and the junction held 4 bases outside the gene matches. The CDR3 DNA is TGTGCCACCAGTGACCCGGGACAGGGGTCTGAAGCTTTCTTT. Translation: CATSDPGQGSEAFF.

A note on this clone: Other DNA sequences in the sample encode the same CDR3. V usage is TRBV27 and J usage is TRBJ1-1; 11 nucleotides match TRBD1. CDR1 is MNHEY, CDR2 SMNVEV, per germline (reference sequence). V gave up 2 bases and J gave up 4 bases; unmatched junction bases: 0. The CDR3 extends over 14 amino acids. The CDR3 is CASSLGTGGTEAFF. The DNA of the CDR3 is TGTGCCAGCAGTTTAGGGACAGGGGGCACTGAAGCTTTCTTT.

This sequence joins TRBV10-3 and TRBJ1-2, with D hard to call. The V and J ends lost 11 bases and 5 bases respectively, with 15 bases between them. The CDR3 is 12 amino acids. Looked up from germline, CDR1 is ENHRY and CDR2 is SYGVKD. CDR3 in amino acids: CAVDVGGYGYTF. Written as DNA, the CDR3 is TGTGCCGTCGACGTCGGCGGATATGGCTACACCTTC.

The V and J genes are TRBV11-3 and TRBJ2-1; 7 bases line up with TRBD2. The V gene end was trimmed by 3 bases and the J gene end by 2 bases; junction bases not matched to a gene: 13. In germline, CDR1 is SGHNT, CDR2 YENEEA. The CDR3 covers 18 residues. The CDR3 DNA follows: TGTGCCAGCAGCTTCGAGGGCGGGGGAACAATGACCTACAATGAGCAGTTCTTC. Translating gives CASSFEGGGTMTYNEQFF.

This chain links TRBV5-4 with TRBJ2-7; no reliable D call. Trimming removed 0 bases at V and 0 bases at J, with 7 bases between. CDR3 length: 14 residues. Germline loops: CDR1 SGHNT, CDR2 YYREEE (reference sequence). CDR3 loop: CASSLEASSYEQYF. The CDR3 DNA reads TGTGCCAGCAGCTTGGAGGCTAGCTCCTACGAGCAGTACTTC.

This clone was recorded only once. The chain has TRBV5-8 and TRBJ1-1, with 11 positions matching TRBD1. Trimming removed 5 bases from V and 7 bases from J; junction bases left unmatched: 13. Per the germline V gene, CDR1 is SGHTS and CDR2 is YDEGEE. The CDR3 totals 16 residues. The CDR3 region has the DNA TGTGCCAGCAGTCGGGACAGGGGGTATGCGAACGGTGAAGCTTTCTTT. Its translation is CASSRDRGYANGEAFF.

The chain employs TRBV10-1 and TRBJ1-6; D unresolved. Germline loops: CDR1 WNHNN, CDR2 SYGVQD (reference sequence). The CDR3 has 13 amino acids. The V end lost 2 bases, the J end lost 11 bases, and 10 bases lay between the germline ends. The CDR3 is CASSEGPAAPLHF. DNA for the CDR3: TGCGCCAGCAGTGAGGGCCCGGCGGCACCCCTCCACTTT.

The genes are TRBV20-1 and TRBJ2-1, with D hard to call. The CDR3 extends over 10 amino acids. The ends were cut back, 2 bases at V and 10 bases at J, with 6 bases in the middle. Looked up from germline, CDR1 is DFQATT and CDR2 is SNEGSKA (reference sequence). CDR3 DNA sequence: TGCAGTGCTAGATATCGGGAGCAGTTCTTC. It is translated as CSARYREQFF.

V usage is TRBV4-1 and J usage is TRBJ2-3; 9 bases map to TRBD1. Germline V gene lookup returns CDR1 MGHRA and CDR2 YSYEKL. The CDR3 spans 16 residues. V dropped 0 bases and J dropped 6; count of bases not matched to a gene: 7. CDR3 nucleotide sequence: TGCGCCAGCAGCCAAGATTTGGGACAGGGAATGGATACGCAGTATTTT. Translated: CASSQDLGQGMDTQYF.

This CDR3 reads CASSLNRGKLFF. In DNA form, the CDR3 reads TGTGCCAGCAGCCTAAACAGGGGAAAACTGTTTTTT. The genes are TRBV9 and TRBJ1-4, with 7 bases aligning to TRBD1. The CDR3 loop spans 12 amino acids. The junction had 4 bases not matched to a gene; V was cut back by 4 bases and J by 10 bases. Germline-derived CDR1 and CDR2 are SGDLS and YYNGEE. The variable domain in full, with the rest retrieved from reference TRBV9 and TRBJ1-4, is DSGVTQTPKHLITATGQRVTLRCSPRSGDLSVYWYQQSLDQGLQFLIQYYNGEERAKGNILERFSAQQFPDLHSELNLSSLELGDSALYFCASSLNRGKLFFGSGTQLSVL.

The chain combines TRBV6-5 with TRBJ1-1; D is uncertain. V was clipped by 10 bases and J by 5 bases, with 17 bases between them. CDR1 and CDR2 (germline): MNHEY, SVGAGI. This CDR3 has 13 amino acids. The DNA for the CDR3 is TGTGCCACTCGTCATGATCCGGGAACTGAAGCTTTCTTT. It specifies CATRHDPGTEAFF.

The J gene is TRBJ2-4, the V gene TRBV18, with D maybe TRBD2 (6 bases). The CDR3 runs to 15 residues. Germline-derived CDR1 and CDR2 are KGHSH and LQKENI. V was pared by 2 bases and J by 6 bases, with 14 bases between. CDR3 nucleotides: TGTGCCAGCTCACCATCTCAGAGGGGAGGAAACATTCAGTACTTC. It encodes CASSPSQRGGNIQYF.

This chain uses TRBV12-3 or TRBV12-4 with TRBJ1-1; a possible D gene is TRBD1 (5 bases). V lost 5 bases to trimming and J lost 3 bases, with 10 bases between them. The CDR3 sequence is 13 residues long. The CDR3 DNA sequence: TGTGCCAGCAGTCTATTACAGGACACTGAAGCTTTCTTT. Its protein is CASSLLQDTEAFF.

The chain uses TRBV3-1 (or the pseudogene TRBV3-2) and TRBJ2-6, with D hard to call. This CDR3 has 18 residues. Between the trimmed V and J ends, which lost 0 bases and 0 bases, there was a span of 12 bases. Germline V gene sequence: CDR1 LGHDT, CDR2 YNNKEL (reference sequence). The CDR3 region is CASSQDTGFNSGANVLTF. In DNA form, the CDR3 reads TGTGCCAGCAGCCAAGATACCGGGTTCAACTCTGGGGCCAACGTCCTGACTTTC.

The chain carries TRBV6-5 and TRBJ2-3; the D is unclear. Germline CDR1 is MNHEY and CDR2 is SVGAGI. The CDR3 runs to 15 residues. The ends were cut back, 8 bases at V and 1 base at J, with 16 bases in the middle. CDR3 DNA sequence: TGTGCCAGCCTCCAGCGAGGTCGGGGCACAGATACGCAGTATTTT. Encoded protein: CASLQRGRGTDTQYF.